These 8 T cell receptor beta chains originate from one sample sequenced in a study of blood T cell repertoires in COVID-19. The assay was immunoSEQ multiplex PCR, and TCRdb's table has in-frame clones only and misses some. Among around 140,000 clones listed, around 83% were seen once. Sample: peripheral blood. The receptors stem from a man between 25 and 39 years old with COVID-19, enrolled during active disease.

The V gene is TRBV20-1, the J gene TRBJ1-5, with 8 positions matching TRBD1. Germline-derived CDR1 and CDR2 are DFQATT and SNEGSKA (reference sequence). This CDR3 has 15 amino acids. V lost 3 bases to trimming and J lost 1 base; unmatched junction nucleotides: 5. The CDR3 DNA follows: TGCAGTGCTAGTAGGACAGGGACCAGCAATCAGCCCCAGCATTTT. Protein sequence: CSASRTGTSNQPQHF.

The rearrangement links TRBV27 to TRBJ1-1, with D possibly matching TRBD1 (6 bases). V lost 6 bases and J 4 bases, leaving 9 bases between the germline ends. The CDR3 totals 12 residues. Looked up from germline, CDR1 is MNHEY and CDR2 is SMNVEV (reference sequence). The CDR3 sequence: CASRKGGTEAFF. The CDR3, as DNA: TGTGCCAGCAGAAAAGGGGGCACTGAAGCTTTCTTT.

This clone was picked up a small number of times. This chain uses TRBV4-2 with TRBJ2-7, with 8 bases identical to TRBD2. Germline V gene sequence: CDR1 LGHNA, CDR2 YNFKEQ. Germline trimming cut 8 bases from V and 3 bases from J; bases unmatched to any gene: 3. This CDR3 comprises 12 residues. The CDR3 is CASASGSYEQYF. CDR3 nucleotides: TGTGCCAGCGCAAGCGGGAGCTACGAGCAGTACTTC.

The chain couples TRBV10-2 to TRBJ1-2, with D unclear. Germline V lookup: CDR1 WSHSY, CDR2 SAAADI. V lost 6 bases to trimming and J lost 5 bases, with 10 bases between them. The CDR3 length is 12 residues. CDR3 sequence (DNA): TGCGCCAGCAGCCCAGGCCGTTATGGCTACACCTTC. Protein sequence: CASSPGRYGYTF.

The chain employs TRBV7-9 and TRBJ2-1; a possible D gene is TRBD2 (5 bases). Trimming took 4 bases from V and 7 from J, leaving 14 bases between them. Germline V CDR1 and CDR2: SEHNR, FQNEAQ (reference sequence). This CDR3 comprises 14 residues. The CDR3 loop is CASSWSAPGNEQFF. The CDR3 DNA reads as TGTGCCAGCAGCTGGTCGGCTCCGGGGAATGAGCAGTTCTTC.

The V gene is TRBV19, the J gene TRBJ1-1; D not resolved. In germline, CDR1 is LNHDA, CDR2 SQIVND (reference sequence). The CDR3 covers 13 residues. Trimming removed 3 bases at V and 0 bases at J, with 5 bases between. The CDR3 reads CASSISVNTEAFF. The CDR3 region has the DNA TGTGCCAGTAGTATCAGTGTGAACACTGAAGCTTTCTTT.

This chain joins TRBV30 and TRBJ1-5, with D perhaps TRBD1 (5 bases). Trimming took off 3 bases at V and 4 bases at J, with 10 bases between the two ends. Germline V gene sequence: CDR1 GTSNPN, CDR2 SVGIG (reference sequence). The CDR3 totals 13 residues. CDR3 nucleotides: TGTGCCTGGAGAAGGGGTTGGAATCAGCCCCAGCATTTT. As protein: CAWRRGWNQPQHF.

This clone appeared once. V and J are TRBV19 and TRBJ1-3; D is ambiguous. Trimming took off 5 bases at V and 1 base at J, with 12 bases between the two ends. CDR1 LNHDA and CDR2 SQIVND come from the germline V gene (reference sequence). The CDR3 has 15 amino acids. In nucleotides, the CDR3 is TGTGCCAGTAGTTTCGGTGCCGGTTCTGGAAACACCATATATTTT. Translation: CASSFGAGSGNTIYF.